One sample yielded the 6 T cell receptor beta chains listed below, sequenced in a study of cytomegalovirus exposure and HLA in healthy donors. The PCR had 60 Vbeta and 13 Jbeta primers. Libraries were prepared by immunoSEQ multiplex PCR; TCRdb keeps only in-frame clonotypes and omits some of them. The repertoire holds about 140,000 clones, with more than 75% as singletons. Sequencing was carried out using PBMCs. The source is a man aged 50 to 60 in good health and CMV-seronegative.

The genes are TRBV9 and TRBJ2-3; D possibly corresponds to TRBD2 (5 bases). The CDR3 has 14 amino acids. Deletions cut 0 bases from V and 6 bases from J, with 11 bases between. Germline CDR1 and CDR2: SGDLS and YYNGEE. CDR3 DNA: TGTGCCAGCAGCGTAGACGGTAGCGTGGATACGCAGTATTTT. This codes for CASSVDGSVDTQYF. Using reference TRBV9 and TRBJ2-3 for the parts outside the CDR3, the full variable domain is DSGVTQTPKHLITATGQRVTLRCSPRSGDLSVYWYQQSLDQGLQFLIQYYNGEERAKGNILERFSAQQFPDLHSELNLSSLELGDSALYFCASSVDGSVDTQYFGPGTRLTVL.

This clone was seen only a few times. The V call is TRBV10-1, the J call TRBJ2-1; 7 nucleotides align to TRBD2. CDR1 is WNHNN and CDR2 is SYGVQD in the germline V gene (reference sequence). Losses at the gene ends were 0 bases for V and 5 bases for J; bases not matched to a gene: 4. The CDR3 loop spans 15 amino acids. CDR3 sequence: CASSESTSHHNEQFF. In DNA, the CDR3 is TGCGCCAGCAGTGAGTCGACTAGCCACCACAATGAGCAGTTCTTC.

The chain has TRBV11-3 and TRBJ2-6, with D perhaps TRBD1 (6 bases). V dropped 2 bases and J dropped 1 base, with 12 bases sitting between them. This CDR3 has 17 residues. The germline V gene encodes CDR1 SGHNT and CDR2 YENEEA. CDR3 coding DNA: TGTGCCAGCAGCTTACCGGGACACCGATCTGGGGCCAACGTCCTGACTTTC. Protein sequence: CASSLPGHRSGANVLTF.

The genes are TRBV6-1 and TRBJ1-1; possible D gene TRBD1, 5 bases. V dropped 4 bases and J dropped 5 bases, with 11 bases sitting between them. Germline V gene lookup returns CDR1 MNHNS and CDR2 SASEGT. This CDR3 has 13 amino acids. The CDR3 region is CASSAPGRTEAFF. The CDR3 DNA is TGTGCCAGCAGTGCACCAGGGAGGACTGAAGCTTTCTTT.

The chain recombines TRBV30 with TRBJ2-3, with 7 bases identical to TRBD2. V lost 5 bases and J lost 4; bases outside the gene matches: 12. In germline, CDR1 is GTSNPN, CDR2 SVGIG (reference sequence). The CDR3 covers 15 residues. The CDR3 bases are TGTGCCTGGGGGGCCGCTAGCGGAGGGGCAGATACGCAGTATTTT. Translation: CAWGAASGGADTQYF.

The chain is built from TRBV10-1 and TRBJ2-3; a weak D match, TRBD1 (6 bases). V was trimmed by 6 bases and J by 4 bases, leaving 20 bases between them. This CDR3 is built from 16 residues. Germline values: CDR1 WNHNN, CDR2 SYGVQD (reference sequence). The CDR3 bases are TGCGCCAGCAGGAAAAGCGCAGGGGTAAGCCCAGATACGCAGTATTTT. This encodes CASRKSAGVSPDTQYF.